Here is one T cell receptor beta chain with its context. The entry originates in a study of blood T cell repertoires in COVID-19. The Seattle site enrolled patients during active infection and followed them longitudinally. Authors' data handling: The authors estimated nucleated cell counts from reference gene primer amplification. Sequencing was performed with immunoSEQ multiplex PCR; in TCRdb, only in-frame clones are kept and a portion is missing. For V, J and clone size, that table is used; D and trimming come from the DNA. The sample records 200,000 to 250,000 clones, approximately 85% being singletons. The sequenced material came from peripheral blood. This TCR derives from a woman older than 75 with COVID-19, enrolled during active disease.

The CDR3 reads CASQITDDDTEAFF. The DNA of the CDR3 is TGTGCCAGCCAGATAACAGACGATGACACTGAAGCTTTCTTT. The chain is built from TRBV6-5 and TRBJ1-1; D gene uncertain. Trimming took off 8 bases at V and 3 bases at J, with 16 bases between the two ends. The CDR3 sequence is 14 residues long. The germline V gene has CDR1 MNHEY and CDR2 SVGAGI.